This TCR beta chain comes out of a study of cytomegalovirus exposure and HLA in healthy donors (dated by TCRdb to about 2017). Turning to the overall study: In an earlier analysis of approximately 640 of the donors, approximately 260 Gb of sequence data and some 100 million unique TCR beta sequences from about 179 million T cells were reported. Rather than using new phenotypic data, the later analysis identified candidate immune exposures from TCR beta sequences and from how often those sequences occurred across donors. To decide whether each TCR beta V gene segment behaved as functional or pseudogenic, an earlier analysis of some 570 of the donors relied on high-throughput TCR beta sequencing. The study was designed to test whether signatures of past pathogen exposure could be identified by cataloging public T cell receptors. Using immunosequencing, the study profiled T cell repertoires from around 670 subjects and related those repertoires to cytomegalovirus serostatus. In addition to the first cohort of 500 to 850 subjects, a separate validation cohort of over 90 different subjects was used. A later genetic analysis took genome-wide SNP genotypes for about three fifths of the roughly 700 donors and used that subset as a discovery cohort. An early release covering roughly 640 HLA-typed donors comprised around 300 gigabases of sequencing data and about 90 million unique TCR sequences. Among the approximately 430 genotyped donors, more than 70% belonged to the genetic ancestry cluster associated with self-reported Caucasian donors. To predict cytomegalovirus infection status, the study brought together high-throughput TCR immunosequencing, statistical association of individual TCRs with disease status, and machine learning. Roughly 5 DR-DQ haplotypes were handled as single units for association and clustering, since linkage in the cohort was strong. Across 398 genotyped donors of the cohort, an average of about 200,000 unique TCR beta nucleotide sequences per donor were sequenced, and roughly 20% of those sequences were non-productive. HLA typing included class I and class II loci at four-digit resolution. Typing coverage differed by locus: A, B, C, DRB1 and DQB1 were typed in roughly 620-630 donors, DQA1 in roughly 500, DPA1 in over 600, and DPB1 in around 440. To study patterns of TCR occurrence, a later analysis re-analyzed previously published TCR beta repertoires from several hundred donors and added high-resolution HLA genotyping. Alongside the repertoire data, information on donor age, sex, ethnicity and CMV serostatus was compiled. Every discovery cohort repertoire had been produced on one sequencing platform. Here is what the overall study found, with its caveats: Some IMGT-functional V segments, including TRBV6-2 and TRBV6-3, could not be told apart with the 87-base-pair reads, so those segments were excluded. A further reported finding was that TCR beta sequences accurately predicted the HLA-A and HLA-B alleles for most subjects in the first cohort. CMV serostatus was the only immune exposure information available for the cohort. Roughly uniform sequencing depth across donors was assumed in presence/absence analyses, although this assumption may not hold. In a later genetic analysis, fewer N-insertions in productive TCRs were reported among donors in an Asian-associated ancestry cluster than the roughly 700-donor mean. In a later analysis, HLA-associated TCR beta chains showed more clonal expansion and lower generation probabilities than non-associated chains that were equally common. A later analysis found that most CMV-associated TCR beta chains appeared HLA-restricted, with HLA associations seemingly driven largely by CMV exposure. In an earlier analysis of about 540 of the donors, most TCR beta V segments were observed in productive rearrangements about 90% or about 30% of the time, broadly matching IMGT annotations. Specific HLA alleles were associated with roughly 17,000 TCR beta sequences at a false discovery rate of 0.05 in a later analysis. Because HLA typing was missing for some donors at each locus, association tests included only the typed subset. Over 15 rarely observed V segments, including chromosome 9 orphons, were excluded from the earlier analysis of 550 to 700 of the donors because counts were too low. A cluster of highly shared sequence variants was judged likely to represent a technical artifact of the sequencing pipeline. The authors suggested that the approach could potentially be extended to other disease states and immunological phenotypes. Correlated functional status among segregating V segments might reflect linkage disequilibrium, but an unknown experimental factor could not be ruled out. Strong co-occurrence of HLA alleles, especially DR and DQ, made assigning TCR associations to individual alleles difficult. The classifier was reported to diagnose cytomegalovirus status with high specificity and sensitivity in both the original cohort and the validation cohort. In vitro tests confirmed that a few of the cytomegalovirus-associated TCR beta chains recognize cytomegalovirus antigens. Most TCR sequences were observed very rarely across donors, whereas some public TCRs were present in many individuals. A total of roughly 160 TCR beta chains were listed by the study as associated with cytomegalovirus. A later genetic analysis associated a missense DCLRE1C variant with V-gene and J-gene trimming of TCR beta chains, and an independent cohort replicated the association. A later analysis reported that several top co-occurrence clusters appeared linked to parvovirus B19, influenza, CMV and Epstein-Barr virus. Only TCR beta chains were sequenced in this cohort, and the absence of alpha or paired-chain data limited detectable features. In a later analysis, the rate of TCR association differed among HLA loci, with DRB1 alleles having the most associated TCRs and HLA-C alleles having the fewest.

The library was obtained by the immunoSEQ multiplex PCR assay. For the multiplex PCR, a mixture combining 60 forward primers for TCR Vbeta segments and 13 reverse primers for TCR Jbeta segments was used. The CDR3 region of rearranged TCR beta genes was amplified from genomic DNA by a multiplex PCR assay. The amplified TCR beta libraries were sequenced on the Illumina HiSeq System as 87-base-pair reads. The authors processed their data as follows. A later analysis counted about 80 million unique TCR beta chains across the 670 or so repertoires, and roughly 11 million of these chains were shared by at least two donors. Raw reads were error-corrected and collapsed into unique sequences with a nearest-neighbor algorithm that merged closely related sequences to remove PCR and sequencing errors. V, D and J gene segments were assigned by aligning CDR3 sequences to IMGT reference sequences. For a sequence to be retained, at least a six-nucleotide match to both a V gene segment and a J gene segment was required. Rearrangements were classified as productive when the CDR3 lacked stop codons and remained in frame with V and J, and all other rearrangements were classified as non-productive. Following IMGT convention, CDR3 was defined as the stretch from the second conserved V-encoded cysteine up to the conserved J-encoded phenylalanine. The earlier analysis of approximately 500 of the donors excluded sequences that lacked an unambiguous match to a single V gene segment. In an earlier analysis of several hundred of the donors, V segments were called functional above 56.7% productive rearrangements and were called segregating when the between-donor standard deviation exceeded 5%. A statistical classification framework was built to diagnose cytomegalovirus status from the catalog of TCR beta chain sequences. In a later analysis, V and J genes were assigned by comparing TCR nucleotide sequences against IMGT/GENE-DB human TR gene sequences. A later analysis assigned CDR3 sequences and most-parsimonious VDJ recombination scenarios with the TCRdist pipeline. In a later analysis, each TCR beta chain was defined by its CDR3 amino acid sequence together with its V-gene family, and reads lacking a unique V-gene family were excluded. A later analysis removed several hundred highly shared, low-generation-probability nucleotide sequences to deal with suspected cross-contamination and a sequencing artifact. In a later analysis, a clonal expansion index was calculated for each public chain from normalized within-repertoire ranks of inferred template counts. In a later analysis, generation probabilities were computed with a VDJ recombination model fitted to out-of-frame rearrangements, and the resulting probabilities were checked against IGoR. A later analysis scored TCR-TCR, TCR-HLA and TCR-CMV co-occurrence with hypergeometric tests, applying a repertoire-size bias correction to TCR pairs. In a later analysis, false discovery rates were estimated by permuting HLA or CMV assignments 20 times. In a later analysis, co-occurring TCRs were grouped using DBSCAN, with TCRdist sequence similarity added in when clustering inside HLA-allele-positive subsets. Repertoires with fewer than 30,000 or more than 120,000 public chains were left out of co-occurrence clustering, as were four to six repertoires with anomalous nucleotide sharing. The clones in this table, taken by TCRdb from immuneACCESS, are in-frame only. Not every clone is retained; where verified, under half of the shortfall comes from an unresolved V gene, and the cause of the rest is unknown. V and J calls and clone size are given by that table; D and trimming were obtained from the DNA. The table for this sample lists about 140,000 clones; over 60% of them were counted only once. The ten largest make up approximately 1.8% of the sample.

In total, roughly 670 healthy bone marrow donors made up the cohort. At the time of sampling, every cohort member was nominally healthy, though immune exposures that went unrecorded were likely present. The donor was CMV seronegative and was included in the group of over 300 seronegative cohort members. Each donor provided a peripheral blood sample, and peripheral blood mononuclear cells were used for TCR beta sequencing. The Qiagen DNeasy Blood Extraction Kit was used to extract genomic DNA from the blood cell samples. This clone was seen more than once but under ten times. This clone's antigen is unknown. No qualities accompany the bases; no much larger clone lies one base away. The germline V gene specifies MGHRA as CDR1 and YSYEKL as CDR2. The CDR3 runs 15 amino acids, cysteine and phenylalanine included. This entry keeps only the CDR3 DNA: 45 bases, framed from base 1. Trimming takes 1 base off V and 8 bases off J; junction bases not matched to a gene: 5.

The receptor comes from a middle-aged man in good health and CMV-seronegative. The V and J segments used are TRBV4-1 and TRBJ2-4, and TRBD2 aligns with 10 junction nucleotides. Sequences were obtained from PBMCs. CDR3 loop: CASSQGGLALDIQYF. The DNA sequence reads TGCGCCAGCAGCCAAGGGGGACTAGCGTTGGACATTCAGTACTTC.